Listed here is a single T cell receptor (beta chain). No antigen is known for it. The sample comes from a study of neoadjuvant anti-PD-1 for oral cavity cancer. This table comes from immunoSEQ multiplex PCR, and its TCRdb copy is limited to in-frame clones, with some not included. This table holds roughly 20,000 clones, around 43% found once. CDR3 length: 11 amino acids. Germline V lookup: CDR1 GTSNPN, CDR2 SVGIG (reference sequence). V shed 3 bases and J shed 4 bases, with 7 bases lying between them. The time point is: after neoadjuvant nivolumab, at surgical resection. Whole-study results and caveats: Treg/Th17 ratio rose with pretreatment blood and fell with post-treatment tumor TCRbeta clonality.

The sample was tumor tissue, taken after nivolumab (anti-PD-1) treatment. V gene TRBV30 combines with J gene TRBJ2-7; D not resolved. The receptor comes from a person between 35 and 79 years old with oral cavity squamous cell carcinoma. The CDR3 is CAWSRSYEQYF. CDR3 sequence (DNA): TGTGCCTGGAGCAGGAGTTACGAGCAGTACTTC.